The 30 T cell receptor beta chains presented below share a single source sample, sequenced in a study of CD8+ T cells in alopecia areata. Treatment in this sample: oral pan-JAK inhibitor, 5-10 mg twice daily. It was cDNA, reverse transcribed from extracted RNA, that served as the sequencing template. Profiled with immunoSEQ multiplex PCR; TCRdb holds only in-frame clones, not every one. The sample carries some 200,000 clones, 45% to 65% recorded once. Sample: CD4+ T cells sorted from blood, taken at week 4, from a patient treated with tofacitinib. The source is a human donor with alopecia areata.

The chain uses TRBV15 and TRBJ2-7; D may be TRBD2 (5 bases). Germline-derived CDR1 and CDR2 are LNHNV and YYDKDF (reference sequence). The CDR3 contains 15 residues. Deletions cut 5 bases from V and 1 base from J, with 15 bases between. CDR3 in amino acids: CATSPLARTSYEQYF. In DNA form, the CDR3 reads TGTGCCACCAGCCCCCTAGCTAGGACTTCCTACGAGCAGTACTTC.

This clone was observed a few times. The chain couples TRBV5-4 to TRBJ2-1; D is unclear. Trimming pared 0 bases from V and 6 bases from J, leaving 13 bases between. The CDR3 runs 15 residues. Germline V gives CDR1 SGHNT, CDR2 YYREEE (reference sequence). CDR3 nucleotides: TGTGCCAGCAGCTTGGAAGGGTTTCGGAGCAATGAGCAGTTCTTC. Protein product: CASSLEGFRSNEQFF.

V is TRBV29-1 and J is TRBJ2-3, with D possibly being TRBD2 (6 bases). The CDR3 has 14 residues. The V end was cut by 8 bases, the J end by 0 bases, with 15 bases between. Germline V gene sequence: CDR1 SQVTM, CDR2 ANQGSEA. CDR3 region: CSHLSGSSTDTQYF. The CDR3 DNA reads TGCAGCCACCTTAGCGGATCTAGCACAGATACGCAGTATTTT.

The chain combines TRBV30 with TRBJ2-7; 7 bases align to TRBD1. J gave up 2 bases and V 4 bases, and 11 bases lay outside the gene matches. This CDR3 has 15 residues. Looked up from germline, CDR1 is GTSNPN and CDR2 is SVGIG (reference sequence). CDR3 coding DNA: TGTGCCTGGAAAGTCGGGACAGCACCTCCCTACGAGCAGTACTTC. It codes for CAWKVGTAPPYEQYF. The complete variable domain, with remaining parts taken from reference TRBV30 and TRBJ2-7, reads SQTIHQWPATLVQPVGSPLSLECTVEGTSNPNLYWYRQAAGRGLQLLFYSVGIGQISSEVPQNLSASRPQDRQFILSSKKLLLSDSGFYLCAWKVGTAPPYEQYFGPGTRLTVT.

The gene calls are TRBV2 and TRBJ1-2; D is perhaps TRBD1 (6 bases). With 3 bases removed from V and 0 bases from J, the gap between germline ends came to 14 bases. Germline V gene data show CDR1 as SNHLY and CDR2 as FYNNEI. The CDR3 length is 16 residues. The CDR3, as DNA: TGTGCCAGCAGTGATTCGGCGGGGGCCTCTAACTATGGCTACACCTTC. This codes for CASSDSAGASNYGYTF.

The chain links TRBV25-1 to TRBJ2-7; 7 nucleotides agree with TRBD1. CDR1 is MGHDK and CDR2 is SYGVNS in the germline V gene. V lost 6 bases to trimming and J lost 6 bases; unmatched junction nucleotides: 5. The CDR3 extends over 12 amino acids. CDR3 bases: TGTGCCAGCAGGACAGGGTGGGGCGAGCAGTACTTC. This sequence encodes CASRTGWGEQYF.

This clone was seen more than once but under ten times. CDR3 in DNA: TGCGCCAGCAGCACCACAGGGGTGGGCACTGAAGCTTTCTTT. Amino acids: CASSTTGVGTEAFF. This chain uses TRBV5-1 with TRBJ1-1; the match to TRBD1 covers 7 bases. The length of the CDR3 is 14 residues. The germline CDR1 and CDR2 sequences are SGHRS and YFSETQ. J was trimmed by 4 bases and V by 4 bases; bases with no gene match: 7.

This clone showed up many times. The V and J genes are TRBV28 and TRBJ1-2; D possibly corresponds to TRBD1 (6 bases). The V gene lost 0 bases and the J gene lost 11 bases, with 19 bases spanning the gap. CDR1 and CDR2 from the germline V gene are MDHEN and SYDVKM. The CDR3 has 15 amino acids. CDR3 loop: CASSLWRIGGGRYTF. The CDR3 region has the DNA TGTGCCAGCAGTTTATGGAGGATAGGAGGGGGTCGGTACACCTTC.

V usage is TRBV7-8 and J usage is TRBJ2-5; D call uncertain. The CDR3 is made up of 14 amino acids. The V and J ends lost 6 bases and 1 base respectively, with 12 bases between them. From germline, CDR1 is SGHVS and CDR2 FQNEAQ. The chain's CDR3 is CASSIQLPQETQYF. The CDR3 region has the DNA TGTGCCAGCAGTATACAGCTACCCCAAGAGACCCAGTACTTC.

The gene calls are TRBV6-5 and TRBJ2-5, with D hard to call. Deletions cut 2 bases from V and 9 bases from J, with 7 bases between. The CDR3 is 11 amino acids. CDR1 is MNHEY, CDR2 SVGAGI, per germline. The CDR3 here is CASSYPGPQYF. In nucleotides, the CDR3 is TGTGCCAGCAGTTACCCCGGGCCCCAGTACTTC.

This chain connects TRBV5-6 to TRBJ1-1; D not certain. The CDR3 is 15 residues long. The V gene lost 4 bases and the J gene lost 0 bases, with 13 bases spanning the gap. Germline V CDR1 and CDR2: SGHDT, YYEEEE. CDR3 in amino acids: CASSPLDILNTEAFF. The CDR3 bases are TGTGCCAGCAGCCCTCTCGACATCCTGAACACTGAAGCTTTCTTT. The full variable domain, in which reference TRBV5-6 and TRBJ1-1 provide the parts outside the CDR3, is DAGVTQSPTHLIKTRGQQVTLRCSPKSGHDTVSWYQQALGQGPQFIFQYYEEEERQRGNFPDRFSGHQFPNYSSELNVNALLLGDSALYLCASSPLDILNTEAFFGQGTRLTVV.

The chain recombines TRBV6-5 with TRBJ2-3; 13 positions agree with TRBD2. J lost 2 bases, V lost 7 bases, and 3 bases had no gene match. The germline gives CDR1 MNHEY, CDR2 SVGAGI. This CDR3 has 15 amino acids. In nucleotides, the CDR3 is TGTGCCAGCAAGACTAGCGGGGGGCCCACAGATACGCAGTATTTT. It codes for CASKTSGGPTDTQYF.

V usage is TRBV7-2 and J usage is TRBJ1-6; no reliable D call. V was shortened by 4 bases and J by 7 bases, with 11 bases between the two germline ends. CDR1 is SGHTA, CDR2 FQGNSA, per germline. This CDR3 comprises 14 residues. CDR3 in DNA: TGTGCCAGCAGCTCCGTCGACGGGAATTCACCCCTCCACTTT. It translates to CASSSVDGNSPLHF.

The V gene is TRBV7-2, the J gene TRBJ1-5; D is undetermined. Germline values: CDR1 SGHTA, CDR2 FQGNSA. The CDR3 contains 16 residues. Trimming stripped 8 bases from V and 1 base from J, with 18 bases between. Here the CDR3 DNA reads TGTGCCAGCTCTCTGGGCGGAGGTTGGAGCAATCAGCCCCAGCATTTT. This sequence encodes CASSLGGGWSNQPQHF.

The CDR3 loop reads CSAGTAEAFF. The DNA of the CDR3 is TGCAGCGCTGGGACAGCTGAAGCTTTCTTT. The V and J genes are TRBV29-1 and TRBJ1-1, with TRBD1 matching 7 bases. Germline-derived CDR1 and CDR2 are SQVTM and ANQGSEA. The CDR3 is 10 residues long. V dropped 7 bases and J dropped 6; count of bases not matched to a gene: 2.

J is TRBJ1-5 and V is TRBV30; the D is unclear. Trimming cost V 2 bases and J 7 bases, with 15 bases left between them. Looked up from germline, CDR1 is GTSNPN and CDR2 is SVGIG (reference sequence). The CDR3 spans 14 residues. The chain's CDR3 is CAWSFVEGGQPQHF. CDR3 nucleotides: TGTGCCTGGAGTTTCGTGGAGGGAGGACAGCCCCAGCATTTT.

The V call is TRBV4-1, the J call TRBJ1-5; D gene ambiguous. CDR1 is MGHRA, CDR2 YSYEKL, per germline. The CDR3 totals 14 residues. With 0 bases removed from V and 7 bases from J, the gap between germline ends came to 10 bases. Here the CDR3 reads CASSQERVGQPQHF. DNA for the CDR3: TGCGCCAGCAGCCAAGAGAGGGTGGGGCAGCCCCAGCATTTT.

The V and J genes are TRBV27 and TRBJ1-1; D gene ambiguous. With 5 bases removed from V and 11 bases from J, the gap between germline ends came to 9 bases. This CDR3 is 10 amino acids long. Per the germline V gene, CDR1 is MNHEY and CDR2 is SMNVEV (reference sequence). This CDR3 reads CASSPSRAFF. CDR3 nucleotides: TGTGCCAGCAGTCCCTCCCGGGCTTTCTTT.

This chain connects TRBV5-1 to TRBJ2-2, with TRBD1 matching 8 bases. V was clipped by 2 bases and J by 0 bases; unmatched bases: 3. The CDR3 extends over 16 amino acids. CDR1 SGHRS and CDR2 YFSETQ come from the germline V gene. The CDR3 protein is CASSFRQGPNTGELFF. The DNA for the CDR3 is TGCGCCAGCAGCTTCCGACAGGGGCCGAACACCGGGGAGCTGTTTTTT.

The V and J genes are TRBV9 and TRBJ2-7, with D possibly matching TRBD2 (5 bases). Germline V gene lookup returns CDR1 SGDLS and CDR2 YYNGEE. The CDR3 spans 15 residues. V lost 3 bases to trimming and J lost 0 bases, with 13 bases between them. This chain's CDR3 is CASSGGMTSSYEQYF. The CDR3, as DNA: TGTGCCAGCAGCGGAGGGATGACAAGCTCCTACGAGCAGTACTTC.

The V and J genes are TRBV4-3 and TRBJ2-3; 11 bases line up with TRBD2. Trimming at V came to 0 bases and at J to 4 bases, leaving 6 bases not matched to a gene. The germline gives CDR1 LGHNA, CDR2 YSLEER. The CDR3 runs 17 residues. Here the CDR3 reads CASSQDHSGGAADTQYF. The CDR3 nucleotides read TGCGCCAGCAGCCAAGACCATAGCGGGGGGGCGGCAGATACGCAGTATTTT.

V gene TRBV30 combines with J gene TRBJ1-1; D might be TRBD1 (5 bases). Trimming shortened V by 0 bases and J by 0 bases, and 23 bases separated the two germline ends. The length of the CDR3 is 19 residues. Germline V gene lookup returns CDR1 GTSNPN and CDR2 SVGIG (reference sequence). The CDR3 DNA follows: TGTGCCTGGAGTGTCCCTGCCCGGACGGGGACTCCTATGAACACTGAAGCTTTCTTT. Translation: CAWSVPARTGTPMNTEAFF. The complete variable domain, with remaining parts taken from reference TRBV30 and TRBJ1-1, reads SQTIHQWPATLVQPVGSPLSLECTVEGTSNPNLYWYRQAAGRGLQLLFYSVGIGQISSEVPQNLSASRPQDRQFILSSKKLLLSDSGFYLCAWSVPARTGTPMNTEAFFGQGTRLTVV.

This chain joins TRBV4-2 and TRBJ2-1; D is ambiguous. Per germline, CDR1 LGHNA and CDR2 YNFKEQ. The length of the CDR3 is 14 residues. V gave up 0 bases and J gave up 4 bases, with 7 bases separating them. Here the CDR3 reads CASSQEPQYNEQFF. DNA of the CDR3: TGTGCCAGCAGCCAAGAGCCACAGTACAATGAGCAGTTCTTC.

This clone was seen more than once but under ten times. J is TRBJ1-3 and V is TRBV9; D is ambiguous. Trimming removed 6 bases at V and 3 bases at J, with 10 bases between. Germline V gene lookup returns CDR1 SGDLS and CDR2 YYNGEE. The CDR3 is 13 amino acids. In DNA, the CDR3 is TGTGCCAGCACCGCGGGAGATGGAAACACCATATATTTT. Its protein product is CASTAGDGNTIYF.

In its sample, this clone was seen a few times. The chain joins TRBV7-9 to TRBJ2-1, with TRBD2 as a possible D gene (5 bases). The germline V gene encodes CDR1 SEHNR and CDR2 FQNEAQ (reference sequence). This CDR3 region has 14 residues. Trimming removed 5 bases at V and 2 bases at J, with 10 bases between. CDR3 coding DNA: TGTGCCAGCAGCGTTTCGAGGGCCTACAATGAGCAGTTCTTC. Translating gives CASSVSRAYNEQFF.

The chain links TRBV6-5 to TRBJ2-1, with a possible D match to TRBD2 (5 bases). The CDR3 covers 16 residues. Germline assignment: CDR1 MNHEY and CDR2 SVGAGI. V dropped 0 bases and J dropped 8 bases, with 17 bases sitting between them. Here the CDR3 DNA reads TGTGCCAGCAGTTACTCGAGGCGGGTGGTGGGGTATGAGCAGTTCTTC. Protein sequence: CASSYSRRVVGYEQFF.

This chain joins TRBV5-1 and TRBJ2-7; unclear D gene. CDR3 length: 12 residues. Trimming took off 4 bases at V and 3 bases at J, with 8 bases between the two ends. Germline V gene data show CDR1 as SGHRS and CDR2 as YFSETQ. The CDR3 DNA sequence: TGCGCCAGCAGCCACGGAAACTACGAGCAGTACTTC. Its protein is CASSHGNYEQYF.

V gene TRBV7-9 combines with J gene TRBJ2-1; 11 bases match TRBD2. CDR1 and CDR2 (germline): SEHNR, FQNEAQ (reference sequence). J was trimmed by 3 bases and V by 5 bases; bases with no gene match: 3. This CDR3 comprises 15 residues. In DNA form, the CDR3 reads TGTGCCAGCAGCCCCGGGACTAGCGGCTACAATGAGCAGTTCTTC. Encoded protein: CASSPGTSGYNEQFF. The full variable domain, completed using reference TRBV7-9 and TRBJ2-1, is DTGVSQNPRHKITKRGQNVTFRCDPISEHNRLYWYRQTLGQGPEFLTYFQNEAQLEKSRLLSDRFSAERPKGSFSTLEIQRTEQGDSAMYLCASSPGTSGYNEQFFGPGTRLTVL.

The chain is built from TRBV4-3 and TRBJ1-1; TRBD1 is a possible D gene (6 bases). The CDR3 runs to 20 residues. CDR1 and CDR2 (germline): LGHNA, YSLEER. V shed 0 bases and J shed 0 bases, with 23 bases lying between them. The CDR3 loop reads CASSQDFGARGLLMNTEAFF. CDR3 bases: TGCGCCAGCAGCCAAGATTTTGGGGCGCGGGGGCTCCTCATGAACACTGAAGCTTTCTTT.

This clone was seen only a few times. The chain carries TRBV19 and TRBJ1-1; D perhaps matches TRBD1 (5 bases). The germline CDR1 and CDR2 sequences are LNHDA and SQIVND (reference sequence). Trimming took 0 bases from V and 10 from J, leaving 12 bases between them. This CDR3 has 13 residues. CDR3 region: CASSIERGGRAFF. CDR3 DNA sequence: TGTGCCAGTAGTATAGAGAGGGGCGGGCGAGCTTTCTTT.